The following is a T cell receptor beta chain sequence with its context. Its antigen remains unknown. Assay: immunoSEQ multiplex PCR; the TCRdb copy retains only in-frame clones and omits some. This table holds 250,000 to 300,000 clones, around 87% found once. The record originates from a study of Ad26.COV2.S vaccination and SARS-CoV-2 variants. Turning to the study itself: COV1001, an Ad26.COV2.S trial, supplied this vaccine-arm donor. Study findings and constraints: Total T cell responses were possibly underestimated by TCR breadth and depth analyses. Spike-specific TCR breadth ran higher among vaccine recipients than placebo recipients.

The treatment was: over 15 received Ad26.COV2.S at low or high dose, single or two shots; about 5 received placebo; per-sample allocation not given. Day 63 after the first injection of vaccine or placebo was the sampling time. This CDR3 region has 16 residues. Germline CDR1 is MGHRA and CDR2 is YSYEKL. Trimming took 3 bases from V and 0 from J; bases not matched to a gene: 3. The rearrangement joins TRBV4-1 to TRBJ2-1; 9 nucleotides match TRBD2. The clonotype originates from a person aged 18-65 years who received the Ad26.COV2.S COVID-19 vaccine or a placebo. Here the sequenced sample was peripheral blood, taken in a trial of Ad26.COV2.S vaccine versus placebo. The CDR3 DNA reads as TGCGCCAGCAGCCAGCGGGAGGGCCGCTCCTACAATGAGCAGTTCTTC. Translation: CASSQREGRSYNEQFF.